This note documents a single TCR beta chain sequence. This clonotype was recorded a few times. Its cognate antigen has yet to be identified. Base quality data are lacking; no much larger clone is found one base away. The data are from a study of T cells in Graves' hyperthyroidism and ophthalmopathy (dated by TCRdb to 2018 to 2020). About the full investigation: Peripheral blood was collected at initial diagnosis, before any treatment. An independent validation cohort of fewer than 20 hyperthyroidism patients and some 15 patients who later progressed to ophthalmopathy tested prospective prediction of ophthalmopathy. In addition, the study compared T-cell repertoires in thyroid tissue and in blood from 6 or 7 Graves' hyperthyroidism patients. After blood sampling, hyperthyroidism patients were treated with methimazole at a starting dose of 30 mg daily, and ophthalmopathy patients were treated with high-dose intravenous methylprednisolone. To identify TCR V-J signatures that set the groups apart, the researchers used a discovery cohort of 100 or so patients, made up of under 45 with Graves' ophthalmopathy and some 55 with stable Graves' hyperthyroidism. The paper reports TCR Vbeta CDR3 sequencing of 140 or so peripheral blood samples: 43 ophthalmopathy, some 80 hyperthyroidism and about 17 progressor patients. The roughly 100 discovery patients were randomly split 7:3 into training and test sets. The research as a whole found: Blood samples also contained most of the expanded thyroid clonotypes (frequency above 0.001), which suggests that blood repertoires may reflect thyroid immune responses. In validation, the model predicted progression to ophthalmopathy with approximately 71% sensitivity and less than 80% specificity, a median of 6.5 months before onset. No statistical method was used to set the sample size in advance, and investigators knew the group allocation. In cross-validation, a model built on a 13 V-J signature told ophthalmopathy apart from stable hyperthyroidism with roughly 87% sensitivity and approximately 84% specificity, and in testing the same model reached 80%/75%.

In the ophthalmopathy patients, disease was moderately to severely active, with a Clinical Activity Score of 3 or more, a NOSPECS grade of 4 or more, and a duration of less than 3 months. Exclusion was applied to patients with uncontrolled infections, other autoimmune diseases, pregnancy or lactation. Diagnoses were based on clinical symptoms, serum thyroxine and TRAb, thyroid ultrasound and orbital computed tomography. PBMCs were isolated from more than 9 ml of fresh peripheral blood by Ficoll-Paque density gradient centrifugation. Total RNA was extracted with Trizol reagent, and quality was checked on an Agilent 2100 Bioanalyzer. CDR1 and CDR2 are read off the germline V gene as SGHRS and YFSETQ. V is pruned by 6 bases and J by 5 bases, leaving 35 bases of the junction without a gene match. The CDR3 sequence holds 23 residues, the cysteine and phenylalanine included. The read is trimmed to its CDR3 DNA, 69 bases read in frame from base 1.

Amplification of TCR beta CDR3 regions was carried out from RNA transcripts. The first round of RT-PCR for the TCR CDR3 was performed with the HTBI primer set and the Qiagen OneStep RT-PCR kit. Libraries were constructed in a second round of multiplex PCR, after which size selection and purification were carried out. The libraries were sequenced on an Illumina HiSeq2000 using paired-end 100 bp reads. As for how the authors treated the data: SOAPnuke was used to process the raw data, with reads discarded if the reads contained adapters or uncalled bases, had a mean Phred below 15, or lacked an exact constant-primer or identifier match. COPE v1.2.5 was used to merge the high-quality paired reads, and each unique nucleotide sequence was defined as a clonotype. Clonotypes were aligned to IMGT TRBV, TRBD and TRBJ reference segments using MiTCR v1.1. The analysis was restricted to V-J combinations with a frequency above 0.0001, which together covered approximately 99% of the repertoires. A TCS score was defined as the ratio of F50 (clonal expansion) to E x V (chaos), with BLOSUM62-based TCRdist applied between CDR3 peptides within each V-J. Welch's t-statistics and random forest reduced 500 to 550 V-J features to 13, which were used in a naive Bayes classifier (R e1071). TCRdb cleaned the public reads at Q25 with fastp, built clones with MiXCR and kept in-frame beta chains. Identical CDR3 protein sequences are pooled into one entry, listed with their most common genes and DNA. The V and J calls and clone size are TCRdb's, not the authors'. The sample includes under 350,000 distinct CDR3 sequences, with over 15% observed a single time. The top ten clonotypes cover roughly 53% of the sample.

The chain uses TRBV5-1 and TRBJ2-1, and 7 junctional nucleotides match TRBD1. The sequence derives from a woman aged 55 to 70 with Graves' ophthalmopathy. The sample comprised blood. CDR3 sequence: CASTTISLSLSAYRDRINNEQFF. The sequenced DNA is TGCGCCAGCACCACAATTTCTTTGTCCCTTTCTGCGTACCGGGACAGAATTAACAATGAGCAGTTCTTC.